The 25 T cell receptor beta chains below come from one sample, sequenced in a study of T cell repertoires in cytomegalovirus infection. TCRdb reanalysed the reads using MiXCR and keeps one entry per CDR3 protein. The sample contains over 450,000 distinct CDR3 sequences, approximately 11% of which appear only once. Sequencing input: PBMCs. The receptor source for this set is a human donor in good health (CMV status not recorded). Some clones in this sample may be carry-over from other donors' samples.

There are many counts of this clonotype. The V call is TRBV10-3, the J call TRBJ2-7, with unresolved D. Germline loops: CDR1 ENHRY, CDR2 SYGVKD. The CDR3 has 13 residues. Trimming shortened V by 10 bases and J by 0 bases, and 13 bases separated the two germline ends. CDR3 sequence reads: CATASEPSYEQYF. CDR3 sequence (DNA): TGTGCCACCGCGAGCGAACCCTCCTACGAGCAGTACTTC.

Many counts were recorded for this clonotype. CDR3: CASSLNSYEQYF. The CDR3 DNA is TGTGCCAGCAGCCTTAACTCCTACGAGCAGTACTTC. This chain uses TRBV5-6 with TRBJ2-7; no firm D call. V lost 4 bases and J 0 bases, leaving 5 bases between the germline ends. CDR1 and CDR2 (germline): SGHDT, YYEEEE. This CDR3 has 12 residues.

The CDR3 loop is CSARGNNYEQYF. The CDR3, as DNA: TGCAGTGCTAGGGGGAACAACTACGAGCAGTACTTC. The chain employs TRBV20-1 and TRBJ2-7; D gene ambiguous. Germline-derived CDR1 and CDR2 are DFQATT and SNEGSKA (reference sequence). Trimming cost V 3 bases and J 3 bases, with 9 bases left between them. The CDR3 is 12 amino acids.

This clonotype was found a few times. CDR3 bases: TGCGCCAGCAGCTCCCGGACTAGCGGGACGATCGGTGAGCAGTTCTTC. Residues: CASSSRTSGTIGEQFF. J is TRBJ2-1 and V is TRBV5-1; TRBD2 matches 12 bases. V was pared by 3 bases and J by 9 bases, with 10 bases of the junction left unmatched. Per germline, CDR1 SGHRS and CDR2 YFSETQ. The CDR3 is made up of 16 amino acids.

This clonotype has a count of ten or more. The chain uses TRBV7-6 and TRBJ1-2, with D maybe TRBD1 (5 bases). Trimming shortened V by 0 bases and J by 4 bases, and 9 bases separated the two germline ends. The CDR3 is 14 residues long. Germline V gene lookup returns CDR1 SGHVS and CDR2 FNYEAQ. Here the CDR3 reads CASSLAGGTYGYTF. As DNA, the CDR3 is TGTGCCAGCAGCTTAGCCGGGGGAACCTATGGCTACACCTTC.

The table lists this clonotype with many counts. The chain employs TRBV19 and TRBJ1-4; 9 nucleotides agree with TRBD1. J gave up 8 bases and V 5 bases, and 6 bases lay outside the gene matches. This CDR3 has 14 amino acids. Germline V CDR1 and CDR2: LNHDA, SQIVND (reference sequence). The CDR3: CASSATGGAEKLFF. In DNA, the CDR3 is TGTGCCAGTAGTGCTACAGGGGGCGCAGAAAAACTGTTTTTT. The full variable domain, completed using reference TRBV19 and TRBJ1-4, is DGGITQSPKYLFRKEGQNVTLSCEQNLNHDAMYWYRQDPGQGLRLIYYSQIVNDFQKGDIAEGYSVSREKKESFPLTVTSAQKNPTAFYLCASSATGGAEKLFFGSGTQLSVL.

This clonotype turned up a few times. The rearrangement links TRBV6-5 to TRBJ2-1, with D possibly being TRBD1 (5 bases). The CDR3 is made up of 14 amino acids. Germline values: CDR1 MNHEY, CDR2 SVGAGI. Trimming removed 2 bases from V and 6 bases from J, with 11 bases in between. CDR3 nucleotides: TGTGCCAGCAGTTACGGCAGGGCCAGCAATGAGCAGTTCTTC. Amino acids: CASSYGRASNEQFF.

This clonotype has just a few counts. This rearrangement joins TRBV19 to TRBJ1-2; D may be TRBD1 (6 bases). Germline values: CDR1 LNHDA, CDR2 SQIVND (reference sequence). The CDR3 spans 15 residues. V was pared by 6 bases and J by 3 bases, with 17 bases between. This chain's CDR3 is CASRPRDTVYYGYTF. The DNA of the CDR3 is TGTGCCAGTAGACCCCGGGACACCGTCTACTATGGCTACACCTTC.

This clonotype was observed many times. The chain combines TRBV5-5 with TRBJ2-2, with TRBD2 as a possible D gene (6 bases). V was trimmed by 6 bases and J by 2 bases, leaving 14 bases between them. This CDR3 contains 15 residues. Germline V gives CDR1 SGHKS, CDR2 YYEKEE (reference sequence). The CDR3 here is CASINRDFNTGELFF. CDR3 DNA sequence: TGTGCCAGCATCAACCGGGACTTCAACACCGGGGAGCTGTTTTTT.

The chain has TRBV29-1 and TRBJ2-7, with 7 bases identical to TRBD1. Germline V lookup: CDR1 SQVTM, CDR2 ANQGSEA. V shed 6 bases, J shed 0 bases, and the junction held 5 bases outside the gene matches. The CDR3 runs to 13 residues. The DNA for the CDR3 is TGCAGCGTCCGGGGACAGCTCTCCTACGAGCAGTACTTC. Encoded protein: CSVRGQLSYEQYF.

This clonotype showed up many times. J is TRBJ2-3 and V is TRBV19; D may be TRBD1 or TRBD2 (5 bases each). V was trimmed by 6 bases and J by 2 bases, leaving 15 bases between them. Germline CDR1 reads LNHDA; CDR2 reads SQIVND (reference sequence). CDR3 size: 15 residues. The CDR3 sequence is CASSSGLGYTDTQYF. CDR3 DNA: TGTGCCAGTAGCTCGGGGCTGGGGTACACAGATACGCAGTATTTT.

Comments on this clonotype: A much larger clone sits a single nucleotide away, making a read error possible. CDR3 region: CASSELDTDTGELFF. DNA of the CDR3: TGTGCCAGCAGTGAGTTAGACACAGACACCGGGGAGCTGTTTTTT. The chain links TRBV6-6 to TRBJ2-2; D not certain. This CDR3 is built from 15 residues. Germline values: CDR1 MNHNY, CDR2 SVGAGI (reference sequence). Trimming took off 5 bases at V and 3 bases at J, with 13 bases between the two ends.

This clonotype was counted ten times or more. The chain carries TRBV7-9 and TRBJ1-1; unclear D gene. CDR1 and CDR2 (germline): SEHNR, FQNEAQ (reference sequence). The CDR3 contains 12 residues. Trimming stripped 5 bases from V and 7 bases from J, with 11 bases between. CDR3 protein: CASSPVGDEAFF. CDR3 sequence (DNA): TGTGCCAGCAGCCCCGTTGGGGATGAAGCTTTCTTT. The variable domain in full, with the rest retrieved from reference TRBV7-9 and TRBJ1-1, is DTGVSQNPRHKITKRGQNVTFRCDPISEHNRLYWYRQTLGQGPEFLTYFQNEAQLEKSRLLSDRFSAERPKGSFSTLEIQRTEQGDSAMYLCASSPVGDEAFFGQGTRLTVV.

This clonotype has a count of ten or more. The V and J genes are TRBV6-1 and TRBJ2-3, with D possibly matching TRBD1 (6 bases). The CDR3 covers 15 residues. Germline CDR1 is MNHNS and CDR2 is SASEGT. With 0 bases removed from V and 6 bases from J, the gap between germline ends came to 13 bases. In DNA form, the CDR3 reads TGTGCCAGCAGTGAAGCAGCTTTGGGGGCCGATACGCAGTATTTT. Translating it yields CASSEAALGADTQYF.

This clonotype was found many times. The rearrangement uses TRBV5-4 and TRBJ2-1, with 10 bases fitting TRBD1. Germline V gene data show CDR1 as SGHNT and CDR2 as YYREEE (reference sequence). The CDR3 loop spans 16 amino acids. The J segment lost 2 bases and the V segment lost 4 bases, leaving 6 bases of the junction unmatched. The CDR3 sequence: CASSKPDRGTYNEQFF. The CDR3 bases are TGTGCCAGCAGCAAACCGGACAGGGGGACCTACAATGAGCAGTTCTTC.

This clonotype was detected ten times or more. The rearrangement joins TRBV10-3 to TRBJ2-2, with 7 bases aligning to TRBD2. The length of the CDR3 is 15 residues. V shed 2 bases, J shed 7 bases, and the junction held 7 bases outside the gene matches. CDR1 is ENHRY and CDR2 is SYGVKD in the germline V gene. The CDR3 loop reads CAISEGTMNGGELFF. CDR3 bases: TGTGCCATCAGTGAGGGGACTATGAATGGCGGGGAGCTGTTTTTT.

The V and J genes are TRBV28 and TRBJ1-2, with 7 bases identical to TRBD1. Germline assignment: CDR1 MDHEN and CDR2 SYDVKM. The CDR3 sequence is 13 residues long. V shed 7 bases and J 4 bases; nucleotides not matched to a gene: 6. This CDR3 reads CASTGGTAYGYTF. Written as DNA, the CDR3 is TGTGCCAGCACGGGGGGGACAGCCTATGGCTACACCTTC.

There are a few counts of this clonotype. The rearrangement uses TRBV5-5 and TRBJ1-5; possibly TRBD1 for D (6 bases). CDR3 length: 14 residues. Between the trimmed V and J ends, which lost 5 bases and 3 bases, there was a span of 12 bases. Germline CDR1 SGHKS, CDR2 YYEKEE (reference sequence). The CDR3 DNA reads TGTGCCAGCAGTCACGACAGGTACAATCAGCCCCAGCATTTT. Its protein is CASSHDRYNQPQHF.

Many counts were recorded for this clonotype. This chain uses TRBV12-5 with TRBJ2-1, with 8 positions matching TRBD2. Germline loops: CDR1 LGHNT, CDR2 FRNRAP. With 4 bases clipped from V and 6 bases from J, the junction kept 2 bases outside the gene matches. The CDR3 is 13 residues long. The DNA of the CDR3 is TGTGCTAGTGGTTCCGGGACTAGCAATGAGCAGTTCTTC. Protein sequence: CASGSGTSNEQFF.

This clonotype was recorded at least ten times. V usage is TRBV12-3 or TRBV12-4 and J usage is TRBJ2-1, with D hard to call. The CDR3 length is 13 residues. V gave up 6 bases and J gave up 15 bases, with 21 bases separating them. The CDR3 loop reads CASSLGTISNPFF. The CDR3, as DNA: TGTGCCAGCAGCCTGGGAACTATTTCGAACCCGTTCTTC.

Many counts were recorded for this clonotype. This chain connects TRBV10-3 to TRBJ1-6; D is perhaps TRBD1 (5 bases). In germline, CDR1 is ENHRY, CDR2 SYGVKD. The CDR3 extends over 13 amino acids. With 6 bases removed from V and 8 bases from J, the gap between germline ends came to 11 bases. The CDR3 nucleotides are TGTGCCATCAGCCGGGACGGCTATTCACCCCTCCACTTT. Protein product: CAISRDGYSPLHF.

This clonotype was recorded a few times. The CDR3 nucleotides read TGTGCCAGCAGCCAAGACGCTAGACAGGGGGCTTTCGGTGAGCAGTTCTTC. Protein product: CASSQDARQGAFGEQFF. The V and J genes are TRBV3-1 and TRBJ2-1; 10 nucleotides match TRBD1. Germline trimming cut 0 bases from V and 9 bases from J; bases unmatched to any gene: 11. Per germline, CDR1 LGHDT and CDR2 YNNKEL (reference sequence). CDR3 size: 17 residues.

This clonotype has at least ten counts. The rearrangement links TRBV12-3 or TRBV12-4 to TRBJ2-5; D gene uncertain. V was clipped by 1 base and J by 1 base, with 19 bases between them. The CDR3 totals 18 residues. Here the CDR3 reads CASSLGKAPIISQETQYF. DNA of the CDR3: TGTGCCAGCAGTTTAGGCAAGGCCCCCATCATATCCCAAGAGACCCAGTACTTC.

This clonotype has at least ten counts. V is TRBV2 and J is TRBJ2-1; no reliable D call. The V gene lost 9 bases and the J gene lost 9 bases, with 24 bases spanning the gap. CDR1 is SNHLY and CDR2 is FYNNEI in the germline V gene. The CDR3 has 15 residues. The DNA of the CDR3 is TGTGCCAGTACCCCCCCCGGACCGCGACCTGGTGAGCAGTTCTTC. Its translation: CASTPPGPRPGEQFF.

This clonotype showed up many times. The chain is built from TRBV12-3 or TRBV12-4 and TRBJ1-2; no clear D gene. Trimming removed 1 base from V and 0 bases from J, with 6 bases in between. This CDR3 region has 14 residues. The CDR3 spells CASSLDDTNYGYTF. Here the CDR3 DNA reads TGTGCCAGCAGTTTAGATGACACTAACTATGGCTACACCTTC.